This T cell receptor (beta chain) was obtained from a study of circulating CD8 cells and anti-PD-1 response in melanoma. Study overall: Patients received intravenous nivolumab, 3 mg/kg, every 2 weeks. Of some 13 patients, seven got anti-PD-1 first and six had prior therapy.

This clonotype is large by share. The antigen remains unidentified. Each library started from about 15 ng of total RNA using the QIAseq Immune Repertoire TCR panel. TCRdb passed the reads through MiXCR, listing each CDR3 protein once. This sample has around 320 distinct CDR3 sequences, with roughly 8.3% found just once. The CDR3 totals 13 residues. V gave up 4 bases and J gave up 4 bases, with 12 bases separating them. CDR1 and CDR2 (germline): SQVTM, ANQGSEA. Overall study findings and caveats: DNEG was most diverse; TIGIT repertoires were least diverse. A small cohort with few responders supplied the baseline and M1 comparisons.

From live CD3+CD8+TCRalphabeta+ cells, four PD-1 and/or TIGIT subsets were sorted. The chain couples TRBV29-1 to TRBJ2-3, with D perhaps TRBD2 (6 bases). The sequence derives from a human donor with melanoma. Sequences were derived from CD8+ T cells from PBMCs, sampled at baseline or after one month of anti-PD-1 therapy (not recorded which). CDR3 bases: TGCAGCGTTGGGAGGGAGAGGTCAGATACGCAGTATTTT. The encoded protein is CSVGRERSDTQYF.